This is a list of T cell receptor beta chains from one sample in a study of T cells after yellow fever vaccination. TCRdb re-called the 5' RACE reads through MiXCR, storing one row per CDR3 protein. The table has over 20,000 distinct CDR3 sequences, 4.5% to 7% seen once. Sequencing used PBMCs, either bulk or a sorted T-cell subset (CD4+, CD8+, memory, or dextramer-sorted; not recorded which), obtained 15 days after the yellow fever booster vaccination. The source of these receptors is a man aged 25 to 45 who received the YFV17D yellow fever vaccine. CDR3s include the opening cysteine and the closing phenylalanine or tryptophan. The D gene is left open where the match is weak. The size field reads once, few, many, or a class for an expanded clone.

v_gene	d_gene	j_gene	abundance	CDR3nt	CDR3aa
TRBV6-6	-	TRBJ1-2	many	TGTGCCAGCACCCCCTCCCGAGGTGGCTACACCTTC	CASTPSRGGYTF
TRBV7-2	-	TRBJ2-5	many	TGTGCCAGCAGCCGTACAGGGTGGTTGGAGACCCAGTACTTC	CASSRTGWLETQYF
TRBV3-1	-	TRBJ2-5	many	TGTGCCAGCAGCCAAGGTCTGGCCGGACAAGAGACCCAGTACTTC	CASSQGLAGQETQYF
TRBV4-1	-	TRBJ2-1	many	TGCGCCAGCAGCCAAGGGGGGGACTCCTACCTTCTCAATGAGCAGTTCTTC	CASSQGGDSYLLNEQFF
TRBV28	TRBD2	TRBJ2-3	many	TGTGCCAGCAGTGAACTAGCGGGAGGGATAGATACGCAGTATTTT	CASSELAGGIDTQYF
TRBV9	TRBD1	TRBJ2-7	many	TGTGCCAGCAGCTGGGGGACAGCTTCCTACGAGCAGTACTTC	CASSWGTASYEQYF
TRBV11-2	TRBD2	TRBJ2-1	many	TGTGCCAGCAGCCCTGGTGTGGTAGCGGGAGGGCCTACGTCCTACAATGAGCAGTTCTTC	CASSPGVVAGGPTSYNEQFF
TRBV4-3	-	TRBJ2-4	many	TGCGCCAGCAGCCAAGATCTATTAGCCAAAAACATTCAGTACTTC	CASSQDLLAKNIQYF
TRBV19	TRBD2	TRBJ2-7	many	TGTGCCAGTAGCACCAAGGGACTAGCGGGAGGTTTGGTCTACGAGCAGTACTTC	CASSTKGLAGGLVYEQYF
TRBV20-1	-	TRBJ2-7	many	TGCAGTGCTAGTGACGGACCAGCCTACGAGCAGTACTTC	CSASDGPAYEQYF
TRBV18	-	TRBJ2-5	many	TGTGCCAGCTCACCACCGCGAGGCGGGGAAGAGACCCAGTACTTC	CASSPPRGGEETQYF
TRBV12-3/TRBV12-4	-	TRBJ1-2	many	TGTGCCAGCAGTTTAGACACAGCCTATGGCTACACCTTC	CASSLDTAYGYTF
TRBV5-4	-	TRBJ1-5	many	TGTGCCAGCAGCTTGGAAGGGGTTCAGCCCCAGCATTTT	CASSLEGVQPQHF